The text below deals with one T cell receptor (beta chain). Its specificity is not known. The data were taken from a study of CD8+ T cells in alopecia areata. For the study at large: Oral tofacitinib, 5 to 10 mg twice daily, was given in an open-label trial. Severity in treated patients was scored by percentage of scalp area affected. Study-wide results and limits: There were also resident alphabeta T cells of normal skin sequenced in scalp samples.

Sequencing relied on a cDNA template that was reverse transcribed from extracted RNA. The data were produced by immunoSEQ multiplex PCR, yet TCRdb's version contains in-frame clones alone and is incomplete. The repertoire holds a few hundred thousand clones, with approximately 67% as singletons. Looked up from germline, CDR1 is SEHNR and CDR2 is FQNEAQ (reference sequence). V was shortened by 1 base and J by 2 bases, with 12 bases between the two germline ends. The CDR3 spans 16 residues. Treatment in this sample: oral pan-JAK inhibitor, 5-10 mg twice daily. Individuals with alopecia areata gave both lesional scalp punch biopsies and peripheral blood for collection.

This clonotype originated in a human donor with alopecia areata. V usage is TRBV7-9 and J usage is TRBJ2-1, with D tentatively TRBD1 (5 bases). This specimen was CD4+ T cells sorted from blood, taken at week 44, from a patient treated with tofacitinib. DNA of the CDR3: TGTGCCAGCAGCTTAGGTCAGGGATCGACCTACAATGAGCAGTTCTTC. Translating gives CASSLGQGSTYNEQFF.